The following is a TCR beta chain sequence with its context. Antigen unknown. CD45RO-negative CD8 cells positively selected for CCR7 made up the naive population, which excluded terminally differentiated effector memory CD45RA+ cells. The study drew its donors from healthy HIV-negative adults without recent acute infections or vaccinations. This sample stems from a study of shared clonotypes between healthy human individuals. Findings of the study overall: Sequencing depth was expected to influence donor clonotype sharing. Clonotype sharing across a handful of donors was observed for about 4.8% of naive CD4 clonotypes.

Genomic DNA of each subset was evenly split across several immunoSEQ plates. Profiled with immunoSEQ multiplex PCR; TCRdb holds only in-frame clones, not every one. The sample has hundreds of thousands of clones, roughly 96% seen once. Source material: naive CD8+ T cells sorted from blood. The clonotype was recovered from a woman between 25 and 40 years old in good health.

Here the CDR3 reads CASSLTPGAEGQYF. The CDR3 DNA reads as TGTGCCAGCAGCTTAACACCAGGGGCCGAGGGGCAGTACTTC. The genes are TRBV7-6 and TRBJ2-5, with D perhaps matching TRBD1 (6 bases). This CDR3 is built from 14 residues. Germline values: CDR1 SGHVS, CDR2 FNYEAQ. The ends were cut back, 2 bases at V and 11 bases at J, with 18 bases in the middle.